The present entry profiles one TCR beta chain with its context. Its specificity is unknown. There were TCR beta CDR3 regions amplified from RNA transcripts. A set of HTBI primers served as the primers for a first-round RT-PCR of the TCR CDR3. TCRdb processed the multiplex PCR reads anew with MiXCR; each CDR3 protein has one entry. The sample has around 690,000 distinct CDR3 sequences; roughly 20% are singletons. The study included ophthalmopathy patients with Clinical Activity Score at least 3, NOSPECS grade at least 4 and duration under 3 months. This sample holds PBMCs from roughly 10 ml fresh peripheral blood. The record originates from a study of T cells in Graves' hyperthyroidism and ophthalmopathy. Study findings and constraints: In the blood, most expanded thyroid clonotypes above 0.001 appeared as well. A model of 13 V-J features distinguished ophthalmopathy from stable hyperthyroidism.

V was pared by 5 bases and J by 6 bases, with 5 bases of the junction left unmatched. Looked up from germline, CDR1 is MNHEY and CDR2 is SMNVEV (reference sequence). The CDR3 loop spans 15 amino acids. Input material: blood. This receptor was obtained from a man younger than 45 with Graves' ophthalmopathy. This chain connects TRBV27 to TRBJ2-3; TRBD2 agrees at 13 bases. Here the CDR3 DNA reads TGTGCCAGCAGTAAGGAGACTAGCGGGAGGGATACGCAGTATTTT. This encodes CASSKETSGRDTQYF.